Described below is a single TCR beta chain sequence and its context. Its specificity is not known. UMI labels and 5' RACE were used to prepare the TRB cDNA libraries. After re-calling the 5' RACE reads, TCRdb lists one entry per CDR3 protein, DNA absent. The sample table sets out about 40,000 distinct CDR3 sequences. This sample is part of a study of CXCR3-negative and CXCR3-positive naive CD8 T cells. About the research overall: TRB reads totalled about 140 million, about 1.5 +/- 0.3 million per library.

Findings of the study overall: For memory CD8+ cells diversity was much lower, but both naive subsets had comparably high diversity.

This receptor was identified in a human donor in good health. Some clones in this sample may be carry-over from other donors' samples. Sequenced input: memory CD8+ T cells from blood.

The CDR3 loop is CASSQVPGPNTEAFF. The chain employs TRBV3-1 and TRBJ1-1. The CDR3 is made up of 15 amino acids. Germline V CDR1 and CDR2: LGHDT, YNNKEL (reference sequence).